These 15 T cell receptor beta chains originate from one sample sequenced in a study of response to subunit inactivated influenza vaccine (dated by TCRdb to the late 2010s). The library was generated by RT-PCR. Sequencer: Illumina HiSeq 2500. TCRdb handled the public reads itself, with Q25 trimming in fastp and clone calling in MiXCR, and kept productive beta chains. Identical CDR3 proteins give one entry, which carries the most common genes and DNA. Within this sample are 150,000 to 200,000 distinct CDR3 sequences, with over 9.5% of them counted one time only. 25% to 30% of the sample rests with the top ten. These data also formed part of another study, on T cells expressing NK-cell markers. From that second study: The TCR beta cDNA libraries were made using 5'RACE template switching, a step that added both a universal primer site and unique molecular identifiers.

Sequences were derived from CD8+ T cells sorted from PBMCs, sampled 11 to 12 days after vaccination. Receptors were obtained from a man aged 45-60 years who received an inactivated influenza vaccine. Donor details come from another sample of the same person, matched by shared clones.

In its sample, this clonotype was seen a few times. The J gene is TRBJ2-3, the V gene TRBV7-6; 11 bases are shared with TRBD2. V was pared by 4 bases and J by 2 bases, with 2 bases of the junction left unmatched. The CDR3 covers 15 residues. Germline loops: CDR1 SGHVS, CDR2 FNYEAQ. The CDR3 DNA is TGTGCCAGCAGCTGGGGACTAGCGGTCACAGATACGCAGTATTTT. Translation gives CASSWGLAVTDTQYF.

CDR3 residues: CASSSGLAGYNEQFF. The CDR3 DNA is TGTGCCAGCAGCTCCGGACTAGCGGGGTACAATGAGCAGTTCTTC. This chain connects TRBV7-9 to TRBJ2-1; 12 bases agree with TRBD2. Per germline, CDR1 SEHNR and CDR2 FQNEAQ (reference sequence). Trimming at V came to 4 bases and at J to 4 bases, leaving 2 bases not matched to a gene. CDR3 length: 15 amino acids.

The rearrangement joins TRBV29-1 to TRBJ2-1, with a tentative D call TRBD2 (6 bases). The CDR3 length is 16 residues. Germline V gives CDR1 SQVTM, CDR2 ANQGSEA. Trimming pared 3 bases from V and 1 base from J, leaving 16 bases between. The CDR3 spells CSVDGVDGSSYNEQFF. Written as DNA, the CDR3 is TGCAGCGTTGATGGGGTGGACGGGAGTTCCTACAATGAGCAGTTCTTC.

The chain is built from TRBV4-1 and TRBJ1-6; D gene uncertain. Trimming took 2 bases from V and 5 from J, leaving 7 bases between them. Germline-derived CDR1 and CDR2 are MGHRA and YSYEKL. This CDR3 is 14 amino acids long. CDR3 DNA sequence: TGCGCCAGCAGCCAATGGTTGAATAATTCACCCCTCCACTTT. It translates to CASSQWLNNSPLHF.

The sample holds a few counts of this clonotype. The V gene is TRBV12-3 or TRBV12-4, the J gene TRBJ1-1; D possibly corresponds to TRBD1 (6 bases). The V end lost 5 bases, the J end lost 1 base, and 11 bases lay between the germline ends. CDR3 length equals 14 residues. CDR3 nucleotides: TGTGCCAGCAGTCACCACAGGGCGAACACTGAAGCTTTCTTT. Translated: CASSHHRANTEAFF.

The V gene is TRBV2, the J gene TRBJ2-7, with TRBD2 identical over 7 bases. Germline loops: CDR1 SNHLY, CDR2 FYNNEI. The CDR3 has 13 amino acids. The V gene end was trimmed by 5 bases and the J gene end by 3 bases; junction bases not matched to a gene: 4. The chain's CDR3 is CASSSTSDYEQYF. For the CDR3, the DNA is TGTGCCAGCAGTTCTACTAGCGACTACGAGCAGTACTTC.

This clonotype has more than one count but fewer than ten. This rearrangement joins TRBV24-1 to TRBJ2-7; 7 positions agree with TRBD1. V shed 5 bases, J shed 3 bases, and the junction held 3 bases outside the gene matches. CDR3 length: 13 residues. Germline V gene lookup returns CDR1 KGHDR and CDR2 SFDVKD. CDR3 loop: CATSGDSLYEQYF. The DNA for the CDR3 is TGTGCCACCAGTGGGGACAGCCTCTACGAGCAGTACTTC.

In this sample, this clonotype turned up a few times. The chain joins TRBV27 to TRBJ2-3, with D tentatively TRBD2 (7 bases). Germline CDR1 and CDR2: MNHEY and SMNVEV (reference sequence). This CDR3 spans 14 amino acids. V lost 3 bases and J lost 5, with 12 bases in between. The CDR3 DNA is TGTGCCAGCAGTTTGGGGGGGGCCGGAGATACGCAGTATTTT. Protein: CASSLGGAGDTQYF.

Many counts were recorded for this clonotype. The CDR3 protein is CASSQSLPQQETQYF. In DNA form, the CDR3 reads TGCGCCAGCAGCCAATCCCTTCCCCAGCAAGAGACCCAGTACTTC. This chain joins TRBV4-3 and TRBJ2-5, with D unresolved. Trimming removed 2 bases at V and 2 bases at J, with 12 bases between. This CDR3 has 15 residues. Germline loops: CDR1 LGHNA, CDR2 YSLEER.

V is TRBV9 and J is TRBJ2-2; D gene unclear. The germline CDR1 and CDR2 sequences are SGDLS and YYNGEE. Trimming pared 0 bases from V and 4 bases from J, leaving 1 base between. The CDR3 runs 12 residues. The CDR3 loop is CASSVATGELFF. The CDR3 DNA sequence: TGTGCCAGCAGCGTAGCCACCGGGGAGCTGTTTTTT.

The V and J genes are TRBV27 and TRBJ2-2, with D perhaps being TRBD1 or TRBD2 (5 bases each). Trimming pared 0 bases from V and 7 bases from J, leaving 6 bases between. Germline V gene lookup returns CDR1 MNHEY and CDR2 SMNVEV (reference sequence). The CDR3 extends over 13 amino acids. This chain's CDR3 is CASSLSGVGELFF. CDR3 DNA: TGTGCCAGCAGTTTATCGGGGGTCGGGGAGCTGTTTTTT.

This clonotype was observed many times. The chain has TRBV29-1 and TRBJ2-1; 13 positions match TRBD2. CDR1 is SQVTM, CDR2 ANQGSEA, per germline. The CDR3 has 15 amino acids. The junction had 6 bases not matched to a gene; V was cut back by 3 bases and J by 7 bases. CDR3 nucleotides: TGCAGCGTTGACACTAGCGGGAGGGCCAGTAATGAGCAGTTCTTC. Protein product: CSVDTSGRASNEQFF.

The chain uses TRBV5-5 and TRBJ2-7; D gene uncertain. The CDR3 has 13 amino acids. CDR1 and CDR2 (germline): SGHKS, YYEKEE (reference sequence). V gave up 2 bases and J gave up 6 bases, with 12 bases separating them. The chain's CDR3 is CASSFGHRSEQYF. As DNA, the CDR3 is TGTGCCAGCAGCTTTGGGCATAGGAGCGAGCAGTACTTC. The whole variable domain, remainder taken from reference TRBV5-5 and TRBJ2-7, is DAGVTQSPTHLIKTRGQQVTLRCSPISGHKSVSWYQQVLGQGPQFIFQYYEKEERGRGNFPDRFSARQFPNYSSELNVNALLLGDSALYLCASSFGHRSEQYFGPGTRLTVT.

The CDR3 reads CASSLEASGWPNTGELFF. The CDR3 nucleotides read TGTGCCAGCAGCTTAGAGGCTAGCGGGTGGCCGAACACCGGGGAGCTGTTTTTT. V gene TRBV7-6 combines with J gene TRBJ2-2; 8 nucleotides align to TRBD2. The junction had 7 bases not matched to a gene; V was cut back by 1 base and J by 0 bases. Germline V gives CDR1 SGHVS, CDR2 FNYEAQ. The CDR3 runs to 18 residues.

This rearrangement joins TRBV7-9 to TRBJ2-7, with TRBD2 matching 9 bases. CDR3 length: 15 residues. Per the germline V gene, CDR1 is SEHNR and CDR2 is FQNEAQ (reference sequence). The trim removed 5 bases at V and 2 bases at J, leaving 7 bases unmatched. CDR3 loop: CASSPASGMAYEQYF. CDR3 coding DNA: TGTGCCAGCAGCCCCGCTAGCGGGATGGCCTACGAGCAGTACTTC.